The rows below give T cell receptor beta chains drawn from one sample of a study of neurological immune-mediated disorders. TCRdb called the 5' RACE reads again in MiXCR, with one record for every CDR3 protein. In the table there are 95,000 to 150,000 distinct CDR3 sequences, roughly 3.4% of which are singletons. The sample was PBMCs. The receptors shown here come from a woman aged 25 to 39 with multiple sclerosis. CDR3s include the opening cysteine and the closing phenylalanine or tryptophan. A D gene is named only where the DNA matches it firmly. Clone size appears in some rows only: once, few, many, or a class for an expanded clone.

d_call j_call clone_size v_call cdr3_aa cdr3_nt
TRBD2 TRBJ2-1 many TRBV12-3/TRBV12-4 CASSSDPTLAGVLNEQFF TGTGCCAGCAGTTCCGACCCTACGTTAGCGGGGGTTCTGAATGAGCAGTTCTTC
- TRBJ1-4 many TRBV20-1 CSARYREGKLFF TGCAGTGCTAGATACAGGGAGGGAAAACTGTTTTTT
TRBD1 TRBJ1-1 many TRBV2 CASSKTGAGTEAFF TGTGCCAGCAGTAAGACAGGGGCCGGCACTGAAGCTTTCTTT
TRBD2 TRBJ2-7 many TRBV15 CATSRDPGGEQYF TGTGCCACCAGCAGAGATCCGGGGGGGGAGCAGTACTTC
- TRBJ2-5 many TRBV5-1 CASSLGDPGQTQYF TGCGCCAGCAGCTTGGGGGACCCGGGACAGACCCAGTACTTC
TRBD2 TRBJ2-2 many TRBV5-6 CASSFESVSGKNTGELFF TGTGCCAGCAGCTTCGAATCTGTTAGCGGGAAGAACACCGGGGAGCTGTTTTTT
- TRBJ2-2 many TRBV5-8 CASSAQGPMGPGELFF TGTGCCAGCAGCGCCCAGGGCCCTATGGGTCCCGGGGAGCTGTTTTTT
- TRBJ2-7 many TRBV5-1 CASRRPGSHYEQYF TGCGCCAGCAGAAGGCCAGGATCCCACTACGAGCAGTACTTC
- TRBJ2-7 many TRBV30 CAWSKGGEQYF TGTGCCTGGAGTAAGGGTGGCGAGCAGTACTTC
- TRBJ1-3 - TRBV20-1 CSARTWNGNTIYF TGCAGTGCTAGAACATGGAATGGAAACACCATATATTTT
- TRBJ1-2 many TRBV6-6 CASSRRRAYGYTF TGTGCCAGCAGCCGCCGACGGGCCTATGGCTACACCTTC
TRBD1 TRBJ1-1 many TRBV6-5 CASSYRTGGIPMNTEAFF TGTGCCAGCAGTTACAGGACAGGGGGCATCCCCATGAACACTGAAGCTTTCTTT
TRBD1 TRBJ1-2 many TRBV20-1 CSAGRDRDRSTRYGYTF TGCAGTGCTGGCCGGGACAGGGATCGCAGCACTCGTTATGGCTACACCTTC
TRBD2 TRBJ2-1 many TRBV7-2 CAGGTIDSYNEQFF TGTGCCGGCGGGACTATCGACTCCTACAATGAGCAGTTCTTC
- TRBJ1-2 few TRBV20-1 CSDRDIMAGGYTF TGCAGTGATAGAGATATCATGGCCGGTGGCTACACCTTC
TRBD1 TRBJ1-2 many TRBV5-6 CASSPGTGGSRGYTF TGTGCCAGCAGCCCCGGGACAGGGGGAAGTCGGGGCTACACCTTC
- TRBJ1-2 many TRBV20-1 CSARGQNDYGYTF TGCAGTGCTAGAGGGCAGAATGACTATGGCTACACCTTC
- TRBJ1-5 many TRBV5-5 CASSSRQEVNQPQHF TGTGCCAGCAGCTCAAGACAGGAGGTCAATCAGCCCCAGCATTTT
- TRBJ1-1 many TRBV5-1 CASRATLMNTEAFF TGCGCCAGCAGGGCAACCCTCATGAACACTGAAGCTTTCTTT
TRBD2 TRBJ2-1 many TRBV7-2 CASSPKSPGLAGGRGNEQFF TGTGCCAGCAGCCCCAAGTCGCCGGGACTAGCGGGGGGGCGTGGAAATGAGCAGTTCTTC
TRBD1 TRBJ1-1 many TRBV7-9 CASSLAVGQGEAFF TGTGCCAGCAGCTTAGCAGTTGGACAGGGGGAAGCTTTCTTT
- TRBJ1-2 many TRBV20-1 CSAEWGAGYTF TGCAGTGCCGAATGGGGAGCTGGCTACACCTTC
TRBD2 TRBJ2-3 many TRBV7-2 CASSPTGRGITDTQYF TGTGCCAGCAGCCCCACTGGGCGGGGGATCACAGATACGCAGTATTTT
TRBD1 TRBJ1-1 many TRBV7-9 CASTREGARNTEAFF TGTGCCAGCACCAGAGAGGGGGCGCGGAACACTGAAGCTTTCTTT
- TRBJ2-4 many TRBV14 CASSQLETGRNIQYF TGTGCCAGCAGCCAACTCGAAACAGGGAGAAACATTCAGTACTTC
- TRBJ1-1 many TRBV7-2 CASSLGWGLNTEAFF TGTGCCAGCAGCTTAGGGTGGGGGCTGAACACTGAAGCTTTCTTT
TRBD1 TRBJ2-7 many TRBV7-8 CASSAQGKGRKFSYEQYF TGTGCCAGCAGCGCACAGGGGAAGGGGCGTAAGTTCTCCTACGAGCAGTACTTC
- TRBJ1-2 many TRBV5-6 CASSLAGVATGYTF TGTGCCAGCAGCTTGGCAGGAGTAGCCACCGGCTACACCTTC
TRBD1 TRBJ1-4 many TRBV12-3/TRBV12-4 CASSFQTGGARTNEKLFF TGTGCCAGCAGTTTCCAGACAGGGGGAGCGAGAACTAATGAAAAACTGTTTTTT
TRBD2 TRBJ2-5 many TRBV11-2 CASSLDRLAGETQYF TGTGCCAGCAGCTTAGATCGACTAGCGGGAGAGACCCAGTACTTC
TRBD1 TRBJ2-3 many TRBV20-1 CSARWGQGTDTQYF TGCAGTGCTAGGTGGGGACAGGGCACAGATACGCAGTATTTT
- TRBJ2-7 many TRBV20-1 CSARDLLSTYEQYF TGCAGTGCTAGAGATCTACTTTCAACCTACGAGCAGTACTTC
TRBD1 TRBJ1-6 many TRBV20-1 CSARKMQGVSNSPLHF TGCAGTGCTAGAAAGATGCAGGGGGTTAGTAATTCACCCCTCCACTTT
- TRBJ2-1 many TRBV5-1 CASSSLPPPGEQFF TGCGCCAGCAGCTCCTTGCCACCCCCAGGTGAGCAGTTCTTC
- TRBJ2-1 many TRBV20-1 CSAQSGTGYNEQFF TGCAGTGCCCAAAGCGGGACAGGATACAATGAGCAGTTCTTC
TRBD2 TRBJ2-1 many TRBV27 CASSLSGGQYNEQFF TGTGCCAGCAGTCTTAGCGGGGGGCAGTACAATGAGCAGTTCTTC
- TRBJ2-7 many TRBV20-1 CSAKEGASSYEQYF TGCAGTGCTAAGGAGGGGGCATCGTCCTACGAGCAGTACTTC
- TRBJ2-6 many TRBV3-1 CASSPGVGAGANVLTF TGTGCCAGCAGCCCGGGGGTCGGGGCTGGGGCCAACGTCCTGACTTTC
TRBD1 TRBJ1-1 many TRBV7-9 CASSLSGQGNTEAFF TGTGCCAGCAGCTTATCGGGACAGGGGAACACTGAAGCTTTCTTT
- TRBJ1-2 many TRBV7-2 CASSPGTNYGYTF TGTGCCAGCAGTCCAGGAACAAACTATGGCTACACCTTC
- TRBJ2-2 many TRBV24-1 CATSEAGGIGELFF TGTGCCACCAGTGAGGCAGGGGGGATCGGGGAGCTGTTTTTT
- TRBJ2-7 - TRBV6-6 CASTNSFLVNEQYF TGTGCCAGCACCAACAGCTTTCTAGTGAACGAGCAGTACTTC
TRBD1 TRBJ1-6 many TRBV5-1 CASSREQGNSPLHF TGCGCCAGCAGCCGGGAACAGGGGAATTCACCCCTCCACTTT
TRBD1 TRBJ2-7 many TRBV20-1 CSASDRGFSYEQYF TGCAGTGCTTCGGACAGGGGGTTCTCCTACGAGCAGTACTTC
- TRBJ2-1 many TRBV12-3/TRBV12-4 CASSLDSSGEQFF TGTGCCAGCAGTTTGGACTCCTCTGGGGAGCAGTTCTTC
TRBD2 TRBJ2-2 many TRBV5-1 CASSRTSGGRGRTGELFF TGCGCCAGCAGCCGGACTAGCGGGGGACGAGGAAGGACCGGGGAGCTGTTTTTT
- TRBJ1-1 many TRBV20-1 CSARVGSVSTEAFF TGCAGTGCTAGAGTGGGGAGCGTGAGCACTGAAGCTTTCTTT
TRBD1 TRBJ1-3 - TRBV6-5 CASSTGQGGKNIYF TGTGCCAGCAGTACCGGACAGGGAGGCAAAAACATATATTTT
- TRBJ2-1 many TRBV5-1 CASSLEVGSSYNEQFF TGCGCCAGCAGCTTGGAAGTCGGGAGTTCCTACAATGAGCAGTTCTTC
- TRBJ2-3 many TRBV12-3/TRBV12-4 CASSPDTGFTDTQYF TGTGCCAGCAGCCCCGACACCGGTTTCACAGATACGCAGTATTTT
- TRBJ1-1 many TRBV7-2 CASANRPTNTEAFF TGTGCCAGCGCAAACCGGCCTACCAACACTGAAGCTTTCTTT
- TRBJ1-1 many TRBV20-1 CSARMRGPNTEAFF TGCAGTGCTAGGATGCGGGGACCGAACACTGAAGCTTTCTTT
- TRBJ2-5 many TRBV20-1 CSAGRGGQETQYF TGCAGTGCGGGGAGAGGAGGGCAAGAGACCCAGTACTTC